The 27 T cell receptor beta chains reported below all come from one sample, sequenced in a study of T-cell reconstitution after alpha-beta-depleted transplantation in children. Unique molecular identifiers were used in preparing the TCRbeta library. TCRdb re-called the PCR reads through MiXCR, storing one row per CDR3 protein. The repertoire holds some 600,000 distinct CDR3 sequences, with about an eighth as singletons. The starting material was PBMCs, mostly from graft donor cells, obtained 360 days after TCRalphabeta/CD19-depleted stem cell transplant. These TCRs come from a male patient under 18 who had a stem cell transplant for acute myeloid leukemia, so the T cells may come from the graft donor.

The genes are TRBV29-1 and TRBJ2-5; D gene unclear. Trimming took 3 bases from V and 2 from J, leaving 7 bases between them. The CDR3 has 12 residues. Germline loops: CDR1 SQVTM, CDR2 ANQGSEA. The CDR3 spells CSVERSQETQYF. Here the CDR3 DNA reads TGCAGCGTTGAGAGGTCACAAGAGACCCAGTACTTC.

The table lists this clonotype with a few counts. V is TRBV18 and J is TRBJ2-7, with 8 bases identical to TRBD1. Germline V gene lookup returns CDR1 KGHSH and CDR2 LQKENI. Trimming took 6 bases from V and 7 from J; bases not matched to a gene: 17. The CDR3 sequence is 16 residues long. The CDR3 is CASSLLGQGALGEQYF. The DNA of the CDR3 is TGTGCCAGCTCCCTCCTGGGGCAGGGGGCACTGGGTGAGCAGTACTTC.

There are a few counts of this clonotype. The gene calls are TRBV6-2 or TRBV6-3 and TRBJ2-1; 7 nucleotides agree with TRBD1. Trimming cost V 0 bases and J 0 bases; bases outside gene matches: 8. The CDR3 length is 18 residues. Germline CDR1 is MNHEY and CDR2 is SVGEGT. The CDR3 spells CASSYSRLWDSSYNEQFF. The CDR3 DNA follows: TGTGCCAGCAGTTACTCGCGTTTATGGGACAGCTCCTACAATGAGCAGTTCTTC.

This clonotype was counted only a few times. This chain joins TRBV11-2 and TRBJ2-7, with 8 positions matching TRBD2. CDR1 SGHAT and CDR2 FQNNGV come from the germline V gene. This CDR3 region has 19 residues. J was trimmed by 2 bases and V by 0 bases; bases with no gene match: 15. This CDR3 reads CASSLEGAHEREPAYEQYF. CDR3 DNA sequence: TGTGCCAGCAGCTTAGAGGGAGCACACGAGCGGGAGCCCGCCTACGAGCAGTACTTC.

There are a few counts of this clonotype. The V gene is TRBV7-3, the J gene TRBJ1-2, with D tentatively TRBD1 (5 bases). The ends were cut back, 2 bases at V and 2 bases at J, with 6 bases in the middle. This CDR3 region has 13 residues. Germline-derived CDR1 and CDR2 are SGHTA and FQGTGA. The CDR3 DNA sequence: TGTGCCAGCAGCTTACGACAGAACTATGGCTACACCTTC. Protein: CASSLRQNYGYTF.

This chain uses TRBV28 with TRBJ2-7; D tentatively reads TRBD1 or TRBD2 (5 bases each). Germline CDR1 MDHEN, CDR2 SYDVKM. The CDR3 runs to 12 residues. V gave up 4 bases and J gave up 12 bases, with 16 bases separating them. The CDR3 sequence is CASSWGIESLYF. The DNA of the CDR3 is TGTGCCAGCAGTTGGGGGATTGAAAGTCTGTACTTC.

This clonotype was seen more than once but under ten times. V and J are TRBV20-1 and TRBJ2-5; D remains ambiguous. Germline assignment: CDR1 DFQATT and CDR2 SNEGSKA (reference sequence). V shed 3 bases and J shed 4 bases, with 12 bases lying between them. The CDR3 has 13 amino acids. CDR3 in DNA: TGCAGTGCTAGTTTGACAAGGGCAGAGACCCAGTACTTC. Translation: CSASLTRAETQYF.

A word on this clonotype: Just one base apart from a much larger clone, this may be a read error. The CDR3 sequence: CASSQRQGASYEQYF. The CDR3 coding sequence is TGTGCCAGCAGCCAAAGACAGGGGGCCTCCTACGAGCAGTACTTC. The chain uses TRBV7-2 and TRBJ2-7; 10 nucleotides align to TRBD1. With V trimmed by 5 bases and J by 0 bases, 4 bases remained unmatched. Germline assignment: CDR1 SGHTA and CDR2 FQGNSA. The CDR3 spans 15 residues.

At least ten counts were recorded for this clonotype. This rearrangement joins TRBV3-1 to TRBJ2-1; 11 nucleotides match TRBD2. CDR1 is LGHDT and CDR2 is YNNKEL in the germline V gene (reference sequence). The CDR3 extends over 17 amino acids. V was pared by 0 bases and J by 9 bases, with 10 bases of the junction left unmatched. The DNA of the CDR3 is TGTGCCAGCAGCCAAGAATTTACTAGCGGGAGAGGGGGTGAGCAGTTCTTC. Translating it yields CASSQEFTSGRGGEQFF.

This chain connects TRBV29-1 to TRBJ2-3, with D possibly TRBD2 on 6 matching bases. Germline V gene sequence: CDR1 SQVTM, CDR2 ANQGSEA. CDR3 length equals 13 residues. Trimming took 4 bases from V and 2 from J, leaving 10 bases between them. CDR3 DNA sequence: TGCAGCGTTGTGGGACTGCTCACAGATACGCAGTATTTT. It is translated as CSVVGLLTDTQYF.

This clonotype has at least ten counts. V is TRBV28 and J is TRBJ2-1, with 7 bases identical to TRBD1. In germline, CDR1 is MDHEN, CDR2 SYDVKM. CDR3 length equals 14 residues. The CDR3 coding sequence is TGTGACAGACAGGGCGGAGTGGCGTCGAATGAGCAGTTCTTC. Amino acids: CDRQGGVASNEQFF. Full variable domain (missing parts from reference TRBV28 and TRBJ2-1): DVKVTQSSRYLVKRTGEKVFLECVQDMDHENMFWYRQDPGLGLRLIYFSYDVKMKEKGDIPEGYSVSREKKERFSLILESASTNQTSMYLCDRQGGVASNEQFFGPGTRLTVL.

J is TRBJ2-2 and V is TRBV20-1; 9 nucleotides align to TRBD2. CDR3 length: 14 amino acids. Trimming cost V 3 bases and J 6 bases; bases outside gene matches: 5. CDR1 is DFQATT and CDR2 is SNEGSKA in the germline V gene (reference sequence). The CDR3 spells CSASAGGGPGELFF. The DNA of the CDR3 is TGCAGTGCTAGTGCGGGAGGGGGACCCGGGGAGCTGTTTTTT.

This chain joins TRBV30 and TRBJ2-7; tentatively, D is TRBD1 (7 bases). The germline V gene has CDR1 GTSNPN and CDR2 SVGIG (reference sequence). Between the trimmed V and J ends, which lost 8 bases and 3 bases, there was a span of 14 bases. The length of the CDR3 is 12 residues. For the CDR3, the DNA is TGTGCCCGGCGGGACAGTTACTACGAGCAGTACTTC. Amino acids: CARRDSYYEQYF.

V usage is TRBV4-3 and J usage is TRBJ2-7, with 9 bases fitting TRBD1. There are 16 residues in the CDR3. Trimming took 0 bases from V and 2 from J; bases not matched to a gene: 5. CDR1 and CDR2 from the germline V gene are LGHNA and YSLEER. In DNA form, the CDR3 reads TGCGCCAGCAGCCAAGACACCGGGACAGGGCCCTACGAGCAGTACTTC. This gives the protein CASSQDTGTGPYEQYF.

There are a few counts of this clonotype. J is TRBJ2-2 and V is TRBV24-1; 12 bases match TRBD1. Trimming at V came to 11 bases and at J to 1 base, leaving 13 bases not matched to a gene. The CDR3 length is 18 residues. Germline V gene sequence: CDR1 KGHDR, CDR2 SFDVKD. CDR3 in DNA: TGTGCCATTATGCCGGGACAGGGGGCTGTAGAGAACACCGGGGAGCTGTTTTTT. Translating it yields CAIMPGQGAVENTGELFF.

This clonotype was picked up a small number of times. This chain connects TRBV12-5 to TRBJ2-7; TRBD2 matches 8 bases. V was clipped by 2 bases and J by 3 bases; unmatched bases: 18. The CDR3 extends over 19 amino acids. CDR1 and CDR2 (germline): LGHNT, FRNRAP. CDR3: CASGLPLPPPSGSHYEQYF. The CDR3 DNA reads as TGTGCTAGTGGTTTGCCTTTACCCCCGCCCAGCGGGAGTCACTACGAGCAGTACTTC.

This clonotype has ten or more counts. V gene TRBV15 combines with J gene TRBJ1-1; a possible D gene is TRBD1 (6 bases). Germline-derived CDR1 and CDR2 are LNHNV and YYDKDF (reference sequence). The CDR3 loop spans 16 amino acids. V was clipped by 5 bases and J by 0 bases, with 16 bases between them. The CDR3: CATSPRWGPLNTEAFF. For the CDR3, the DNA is TGTGCCACCAGCCCCCGTTGGGGGCCCCTGAACACTGAAGCTTTCTTT.

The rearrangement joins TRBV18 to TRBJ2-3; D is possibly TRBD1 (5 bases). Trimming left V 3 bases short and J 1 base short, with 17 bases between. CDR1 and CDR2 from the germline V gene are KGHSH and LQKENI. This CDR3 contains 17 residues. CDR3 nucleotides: TGTGCCAGCTCACCTGTAGTTAAGACAGTCCGCACAGATACGCAGTATTTT. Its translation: CASSPVVKTVRTDTQYF.

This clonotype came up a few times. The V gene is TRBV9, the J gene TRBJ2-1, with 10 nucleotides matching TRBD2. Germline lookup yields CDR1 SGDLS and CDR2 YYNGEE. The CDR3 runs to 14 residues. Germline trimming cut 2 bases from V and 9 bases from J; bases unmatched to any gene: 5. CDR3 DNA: TGTGCCAGCAGCGTCTTCGGACTAGCGGTTGAGCAGTTCTTC. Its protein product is CASSVFGLAVEQFF.

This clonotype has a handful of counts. The CDR3 reads CASSQELGYTGELFF. Written as DNA, the CDR3 is TGTGCCAGCAGCCAAGAGCTCGGCTACACCGGGGAGCTGTTTTTT. The genes are TRBV14 and TRBJ2-2; no firm D call. V was pared by 0 bases and J by 3 bases, with 8 bases between. The CDR3 has 15 residues. Germline loops: CDR1 SGHDN, CDR2 FVKESK.

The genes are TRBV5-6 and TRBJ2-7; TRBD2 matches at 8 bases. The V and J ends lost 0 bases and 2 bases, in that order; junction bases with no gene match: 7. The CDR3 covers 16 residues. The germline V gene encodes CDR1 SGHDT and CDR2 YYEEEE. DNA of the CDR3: TGTGCCAGCAGCTTGGGGACAGCGGGGGCCACCTACGAGCAGTACTTC. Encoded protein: CASSLGTAGATYEQYF.

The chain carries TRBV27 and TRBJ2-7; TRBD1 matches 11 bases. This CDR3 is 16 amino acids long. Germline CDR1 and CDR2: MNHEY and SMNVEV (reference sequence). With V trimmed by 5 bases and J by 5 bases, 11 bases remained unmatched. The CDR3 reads CASSGFSDRGRDEQYF. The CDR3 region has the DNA TGTGCCAGCAGTGGCTTCTCGGACAGGGGGCGGGACGAGCAGTACTTC.

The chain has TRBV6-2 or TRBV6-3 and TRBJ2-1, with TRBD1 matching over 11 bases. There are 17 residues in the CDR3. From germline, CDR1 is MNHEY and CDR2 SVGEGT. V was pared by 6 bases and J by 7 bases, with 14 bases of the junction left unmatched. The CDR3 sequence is CASSRAEGQGAQNEQFF. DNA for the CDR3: TGTGCCAGCAGCCGAGCCGAAGGACAGGGGGCGCAGAATGAGCAGTTCTTC.

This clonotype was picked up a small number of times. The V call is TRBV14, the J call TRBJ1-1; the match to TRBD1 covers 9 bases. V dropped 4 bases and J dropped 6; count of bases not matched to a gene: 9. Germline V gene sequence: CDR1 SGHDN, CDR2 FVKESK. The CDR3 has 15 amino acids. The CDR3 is CASSPLTGGRAEAFF. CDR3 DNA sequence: TGTGCCAGCAGCCCCCTTACAGGGGGCAGAGCTGAAGCTTTCTTT.

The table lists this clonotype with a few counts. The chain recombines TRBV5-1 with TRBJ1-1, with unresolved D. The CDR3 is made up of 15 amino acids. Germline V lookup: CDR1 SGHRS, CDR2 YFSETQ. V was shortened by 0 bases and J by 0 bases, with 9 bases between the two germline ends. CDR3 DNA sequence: TGCGCCAGCAGCTTGGGAGGCGGGTTGAACACTGAAGCTTTCTTT. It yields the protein CASSLGGGLNTEAFF.

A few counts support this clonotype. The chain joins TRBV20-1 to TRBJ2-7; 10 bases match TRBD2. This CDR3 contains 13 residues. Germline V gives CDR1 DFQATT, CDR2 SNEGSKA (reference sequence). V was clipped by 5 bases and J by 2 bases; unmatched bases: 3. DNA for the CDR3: TGCAGTGCTTGGACTAGCGGACCCTACGAGCAGTACTTC. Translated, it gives CSAWTSGPYEQYF.

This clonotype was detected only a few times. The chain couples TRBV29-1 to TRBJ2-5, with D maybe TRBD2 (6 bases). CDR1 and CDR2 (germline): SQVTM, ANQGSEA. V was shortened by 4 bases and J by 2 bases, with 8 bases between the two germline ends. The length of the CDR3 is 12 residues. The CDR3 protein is CSVGLVQETQYF. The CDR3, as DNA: TGCAGCGTTGGACTAGTGCAAGAGACCCAGTACTTC.